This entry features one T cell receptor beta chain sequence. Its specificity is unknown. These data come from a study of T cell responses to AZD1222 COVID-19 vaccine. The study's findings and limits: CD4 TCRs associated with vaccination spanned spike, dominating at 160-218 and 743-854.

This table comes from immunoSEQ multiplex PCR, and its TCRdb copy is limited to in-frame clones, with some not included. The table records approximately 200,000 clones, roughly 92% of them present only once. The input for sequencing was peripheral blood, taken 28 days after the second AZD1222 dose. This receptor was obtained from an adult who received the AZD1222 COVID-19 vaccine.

CDR3 region: CASSRGNSNQPQHF. The CDR3 DNA reads TGTGCCAGCAGCCGGGGGAATAGCAATCAGCCCCAGCATTTT. The chain joins TRBV3-1 (or the pseudogene TRBV3-2) to TRBJ1-5, with a tentative D call TRBD1 (5 bases). The CDR3 is made up of 14 amino acids. Germline CDR1 reads LGHDT; CDR2 reads YNNKEL (reference sequence). Trimming removed 4 bases at V and 0 bases at J, with 7 bases between.